This T cell receptor beta chain appears in the sequencing data of a study of CD8+CD57+ T cells in acquired aplastic anemia. Overall study context: The mean DNA yield obtained from sorted CD4+ and CD8+ cells came to approximately 3 ug.

The study's findings and limits: Patients and controls shared 25 to 30 CD8+ CDR3 sequences, which appeared highly expressed in patients and within their immunodominant clones. Patients versus controls showed no significant CD8+ Simpson's diversity difference.

On this clonotype: The target antigen is unknown.

Genomic DNA, the template, was used for profiling of the TCR beta VDJ and CDR3. MiXCR was run by TCRdb on the reads, yielding one entry per CDR3 protein. Of fewer than 70,000 distinct CDR3 sequences in the sample, approximately 50% were seen once. The source of this sequence is a human donor in good health, serving as a control. Source material: sorted CD4+, CD8+, or CD8+CD57+ T cells (not recorded which) from PBMCs.

CDR3 region: CSARLGPGMDYGYTF. CDR3 DNA: TGCAGTGCTAGATTGGGTCCAGGGATGGACTATGGCTACACCTTC. The rearrangement uses TRBV20-1 and TRBJ1-2, with a tentative D call TRBD1 (5 bases). Between the trimmed V and J ends, which lost 2 bases and 3 bases, there was a span of 16 bases. Germline lookup yields CDR1 DFQATT and CDR2 SNEGSKA (reference sequence). This CDR3 has 15 residues.